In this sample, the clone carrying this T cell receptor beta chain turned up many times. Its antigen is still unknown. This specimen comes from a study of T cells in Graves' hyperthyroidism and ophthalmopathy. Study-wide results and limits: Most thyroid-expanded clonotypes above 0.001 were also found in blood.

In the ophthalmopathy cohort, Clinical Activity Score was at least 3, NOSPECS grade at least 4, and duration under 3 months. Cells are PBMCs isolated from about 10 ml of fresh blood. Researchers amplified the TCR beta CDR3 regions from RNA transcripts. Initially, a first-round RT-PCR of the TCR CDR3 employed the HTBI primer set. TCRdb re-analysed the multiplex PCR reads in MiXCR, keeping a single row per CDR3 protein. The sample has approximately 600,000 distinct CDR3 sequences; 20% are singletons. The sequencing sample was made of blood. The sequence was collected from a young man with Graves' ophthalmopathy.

CDR3 region: CASSSDRITYEQYF. The CDR3 bases are TGTGCCAGCAGCTCGGACAGGATAACCTACGAGCAGTACTTC. This chain uses TRBV7-9 with TRBJ2-7; 7 nucleotides match TRBD1. The junction had 5 bases not matched to a gene; V was cut back by 4 bases and J by 2 bases. The CDR3 has 14 residues. CDR1 SEHNR and CDR2 FQNEAQ come from the germline V gene (reference sequence). Complete variable domain (other parts from reference TRBV7-9 and TRBJ2-7): DTGVSQNPRHKITKRGQNVTFRCDPISEHNRLYWYRQTLGQGPEFLTYFQNEAQLEKSRLLSDRFSAERPKGSFSTLEIQRTEQGDSAMYLCASSSDRITYEQYFGPGTRLTVT.